Presented here are 17 T cell receptor beta chains from one specimen sequenced in a study of human T cells and chemical hapten exposure. TCRdb fed the RACE reads into MiXCR, producing one record per CDR3 protein. This sample has approximately 86,000 distinct CDR3 sequences, with under 13% found just once. Indicated time point: patch test 3, about 24 weeks after DPC sensitization. The treatment: therapeutic diphenylcyclopropenone sensitization with weekly scalp DPC. Sequenced here: whole blood, sampled in connection with sensitization to the hapten diphenylcyclopropenone (DPC). The source of these receptors is a woman aged 25-40 years with alopecia areata. Some clones in this sample may be carry-over from other donors' samples.

The V gene is TRBV9, the J gene TRBJ2-2; D possibly uses TRBD1 or TRBD2 (5 bases each). The length of the CDR3 is 17 residues. V lost 0 bases to trimming and J lost 3 bases, with 15 bases between them. The germline CDR1 and CDR2 sequences are SGDLS and YYNGEE. CDR3 sequence: CASSVAFGGTDTGELFF. The CDR3 nucleotides read TGTGCCAGCAGCGTAGCATTTGGGGGTACCGACACCGGGGAGCTGTTTTTT.

This clonotype has a handful of counts. The CDR3 region has the DNA TGCGCCAGCAGCTTGGCCCCAGGGTTGGGGACAGATACGCAGTATTTT. Amino acid sequence: CASSLAPGLGTDTQYF. The gene calls are TRBV5-1 and TRBJ2-3, with D possibly matching TRBD1 (5 bases). Germline lookup yields CDR1 SGHRS and CDR2 YFSETQ. The V gene lost 0 bases and the J gene lost 3 bases, with 14 bases spanning the gap. The CDR3 has 16 residues.

This clonotype was counted only a few times. The chain uses TRBV19 and TRBJ1-5, with D possibly being TRBD1 (6 bases). The V end lost 5 bases, the J end lost 2 bases, and 10 bases lay between the germline ends. This CDR3 spans 14 amino acids. Germline CDR1 is LNHDA and CDR2 is SQIVND (reference sequence). The CDR3 nucleotides read TGTGCCAGTAGTGCAGGGGCCGGCAATCAGCCCCAGCATTTT. Translated: CASSAGAGNQPQHF.

This chain joins TRBV6-2 or TRBV6-3 and TRBJ2-3; a possible D gene is TRBD2 (6 bases). Deletions cut 1 base from V and 1 base from J, with 12 bases between. Germline V gene data show CDR1 as MNHEY and CDR2 as SVGEGT. This CDR3 comprises 16 residues. In DNA form, the CDR3 reads TGTGCCAGCAGTTACTTAGGCGGGGTTGGCACAGATACGCAGTATTTT. It codes for CASSYLGGVGTDTQYF.

In this sample, this clonotype turned up many times. The chain has TRBV12-3 or TRBV12-4 and TRBJ2-6; no clear D gene. This CDR3 region has 15 residues. Trimming took 0 bases from V and 1 from J, leaving 4 bases between them. The CDR3 spells CASSLAGSGANVLTF. The CDR3 bases are TGTGCCAGCAGTTTAGCAGGGTCTGGGGCCAACGTCCTGACTTTC.

In this sample, this clonotype turned up a few times. This rearrangement joins TRBV10-3 to TRBJ2-3, with TRBD2 as a possible D gene (5 bases). The germline V gene encodes CDR1 ENHRY and CDR2 SYGVKD. CDR3 length: 15 amino acids. V lost 5 bases to trimming and J lost 0 bases, with 12 bases between them. This CDR3 is CAISRAGTSTDTQYF. CDR3 coding DNA: TGTGCCATCAGTCGGGCGGGTACTAGCACAGATACGCAGTATTTT.

This clonotype was recorded many times. This sequence joins TRBV10-3 and TRBJ2-5, with 9 bases lining up with TRBD1. CDR1 and CDR2 from the germline V gene are ENHRY and SYGVKD. This CDR3 is 15 amino acids long. J gave up 5 bases and V 4 bases, and 8 bases lay outside the gene matches. The CDR3 protein is CAISVGTGMSETQYF. CDR3 sequence (DNA): TGTGCCATCAGTGTTGGGACAGGGATGTCGGAGACCCAGTACTTC.

This clonotype has at least ten counts. The chain joins TRBV27 to TRBJ1-1; maybe TRBD1 (6 bases). V was trimmed by 8 bases and J by 5 bases, leaving 18 bases between them. The CDR3 extends over 14 amino acids. CDR1 is MNHEY and CDR2 is SMNVEV in the germline V gene (reference sequence). Written as DNA, the CDR3 is TGTGCCAGCCACAGGGACCCCAAAGGAACTGAAGCTTTCTTT. This encodes CASHRDPKGTEAFF.

The chain uses TRBV28 and TRBJ1-3, with 9 bases matching TRBD1. The CDR3 contains 17 residues. The V gene's germline CDR1 is MDHEN and CDR2 SYDVKM. V gave up 2 bases and J gave up 3 bases; unmatched junction bases: 8. The CDR3 sequence is CASSLPIQGASGNTIYF. The CDR3 nucleotides read TGTGCCAGCAGTTTACCAATACAGGGGGCTAGTGGAAACACCATATATTTT.

This clonotype was counted between two and nine times. The gene calls are TRBV7-9 and TRBJ1-1, with D unresolved. Looked up from germline, CDR1 is SEHNR and CDR2 is FQNEAQ (reference sequence). This CDR3 comprises 15 residues. Trimming shortened V by 1 base and J by 4 bases, and 13 bases separated the two germline ends. Here the CDR3 reads CASSLVSLRGTEAFF. Written as DNA, the CDR3 is TGTGCCAGCAGCTTAGTATCCTTAAGAGGCACTGAAGCTTTCTTT. The variable domain in full, completed from reference TRBV7-9 and TRBJ1-1, reads DTGVSQNPRHKITKRGQNVTFRCDPISEHNRLYWYRQTLGQGPEFLTYFQNEAQLEKSRLLSDRFSAERPKGSFSTLEIQRTEQGDSAMYLCASSLVSLRGTEAFFGQGTRLTVV.

This clonotype has at least ten counts. The rearrangement links TRBV7-2 to TRBJ2-6, with 7 bases matching TRBD1. CDR1 is SGHTA, CDR2 FQGNSA, per germline. With V trimmed by 3 bases and J by 0 bases, 2 bases remained unmatched. This CDR3 region has 16 residues. CDR3 sequence: CASSLRTGSGANVLTF. DNA of the CDR3: TGTGCCAGCAGCTTGCGGACAGGCTCTGGGGCCAACGTCCTGACTTTC.

The genes are TRBV28 and TRBJ2-3; D is ambiguous. The V end lost 5 bases, the J end lost 10 bases, and 13 bases lay between the germline ends. Per germline, CDR1 MDHEN and CDR2 SYDVKM. The CDR3 is 12 residues long. CDR3: CASSLDPVSQYF. CDR3 nucleotide sequence: TGTGCCAGCAGTCTGGACCCTGTTTCGCAGTATTTT.

This clonotype was detected many times. This chain joins TRBV28 and TRBJ2-3, with D uncertain. Germline-derived CDR1 and CDR2 are MDHEN and SYDVKM. Between the trimmed V and J ends, which lost 2 bases and 1 base, there was a span of 7 bases. CDR3 length: 14 amino acids. For the CDR3, the DNA is TGTGCCAGCAGTTTAAATAGGCGCACAGATACGCAGTATTTT. The encoded protein is CASSLNRRTDTQYF. Supplemented by reference TRBV28 and TRBJ2-3, the full variable domain reads DVKVTQSSRYLVKRTGEKVFLECVQDMDHENMFWYRQDPGLGLRLIYFSYDVKMKEKGDIPEGYSVSREKKERFSLILESASTNQTSMYLCASSLNRRTDTQYFGPGTRLTVL.

This clonotype was seen a few times. This chain uses TRBV29-1 with TRBJ2-5; 8 bases are shared with TRBD2. Trimming cost V 8 bases and J 4 bases; bases outside gene matches: 9. The CDR3 has 13 residues. From germline, CDR1 is SQVTM and CDR2 ANQGSEA. The CDR3 DNA reads TGCAGCATCGTGACGGGAGGGTTAGAGACCCAGTACTTC. As protein: CSIVTGGLETQYF.

The chain has TRBV5-1 and TRBJ2-6, with D unclear. There are 13 residues in the CDR3. Per the germline V gene, CDR1 is SGHRS and CDR2 is YFSETQ. V lost 8 bases to trimming and J lost 0 bases, with 6 bases between them. CDR3 coding DNA: TGCGCCAGTCGATACTCTGGGGCCAACGTCCTGACTTTC. The encoded protein is CASRYSGANVLTF.

This clonotype occurred many times. V is TRBV15 and J is TRBJ2-1, with TRBD1 matching over 9 bases. The CDR3 has 17 residues. V lost 0 bases and J lost 5; bases outside the gene matches: 8. Germline V lookup: CDR1 LNHNV, CDR2 YYDKDF (reference sequence). CDR3 sequence: CATSRDPGTGRDNEQFF. The DNA of the CDR3 is TGTGCCACCAGCAGAGATCCTGGGACAGGGCGAGACAATGAGCAGTTCTTC.

In regard to this clonotype: Possible read error: a much larger clone is one base away. This chain links TRBV6-2 or TRBV6-3 with TRBJ1-4; D is uncertain. There are 14 residues in the CDR3. Germline CDR1 is MNHEY and CDR2 is SVGEGT. V lost 4 bases, J lost 8 bases, and 14 bases lay in between. The CDR3 coding sequence is TGTGCCAGCAGTTCCCTTGCTACATCGGAAAAACTGTTTTTT. Amino acids: CASSSLATSEKLFF.